The source of this T cell receptor (beta chain) is a study of T-cell memory formation after mild COVID-19. Across the study: The study found TCR clusters largely donor specific.

Barcoded TCR alpha and TCR beta cDNA libraries with UMIs came from 5'RACE using constant-segment primers. TCRdb reprocessed the 5' RACE reads with MiXCR, giving one entry per CDR3 protein. The sample lists 350,000 or so distinct CDR3 sequences, 20% occurring once. This clonotype was picked up a small number of times. This sequence was found in a man aged 18 to 30 who had mild COVID-19 (a few samples of this study predate the infection). Cell type and time point are not known. The sample was PBMCs or a T cell subset sorted from them (not recorded which).

In DNA, the CDR3 is TGCGCCAGCACCCCGGGGGAGGGGCGTTACAATGAGCAGTTCTTC. Its protein is CASTPGEGRYNEQFF. The chain combines TRBV4-1 with TRBJ2-1; 7 positions agree with TRBD2. CDR3 length: 15 residues. J lost 4 bases, V lost 7 bases, and 10 bases had no gene match. Germline V gene sequence: CDR1 MGHRA, CDR2 YSYEKL.